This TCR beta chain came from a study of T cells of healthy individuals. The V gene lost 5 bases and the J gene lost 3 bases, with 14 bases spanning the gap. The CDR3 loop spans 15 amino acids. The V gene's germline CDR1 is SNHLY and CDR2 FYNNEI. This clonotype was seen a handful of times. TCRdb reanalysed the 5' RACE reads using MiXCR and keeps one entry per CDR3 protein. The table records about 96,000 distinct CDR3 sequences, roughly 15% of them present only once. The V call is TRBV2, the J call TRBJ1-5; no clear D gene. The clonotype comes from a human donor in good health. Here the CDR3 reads CASSPTDAFNQPQHF. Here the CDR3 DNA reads TGTGCCAGCAGTCCCACCGACGCATTCAATCAGCCCCAGCATTTT.